This is a list of T cell receptor beta chains from one sample in a study of blood T cell repertoires in COVID-19. Here immunoSEQ multiplex PCR was the method, and the copy in TCRdb shows in-frame clones only, minus some. This sample carries roughly 140,000 clones, 80% of them seen once, and the ten largest clones take around 3.8%. The sequenced material came from peripheral blood. These receptor sequences come from a man between 65 and 79 years old who had recovered from COVID-19. CDR3s include the opening cysteine and the closing phenylalanine or tryptophan. A D gene is named only where the DNA matches it firmly. Expanded clones are given a class, and other clones once, few, many or no size at all.

>TRBJ2-7|-|-|TRBV15
CATSRVGASLGQQYF
TGTGCCACCAGCAGAGTGGGGGCCAGCCTTGGCCAGCAGTACTTC
>TRBJ1-4|TRBD1|once|TRBV29-1
CSVDGTANEKLFF
TGCAGCGTTGACGGGACAGCAAATGAAAAACTGTTTTTT
>TRBJ2-5|TRBD1|-|TRBV5-1
CASSYDRAQYF
TGCGCCAGCAGCTACGACAGGGCCCAGTACTTC
>TRBJ2-1|-|-|TRBV5-1
CASTISGEDNEQFF
TGCGCCAGCACTATCTCGGGAGAGGACAATGAGCAGTTCTTC
>TRBJ1-1|-|-|TRBV6-2/TRBV6-3
CASSSRDSFKMDTEAFF
TGTGCCAGCAGTTCCCGGGACTCCTTCAAGATGGACACTGAAGCTTTCTTT
>TRBJ2-7|TRBD1|-|TRBV11-2
CASSLVSGTGFYEQYF
TGTGCCAGCAGCTTAGTATCCGGGACAGGGTTCTACGAGCAGTACTTC
>TRBJ1-5|-|-|TRBV27
CASSFGRQGPQHF
TGTGCCAGCAGTTTCGGCCGTCAGGGGCCCCAGCATTTT
>TRBJ2-7|TRBD1|-|TRBV11-3
CASSLVAGGFEQYF
TGTGCCAGCAGCTTAGTAGCAGGGGGCTTCGAGCAGTACTTC
>TRBJ2-5|TRBD2|-|TRBV7-8
CASSSLAGLGAETQYF
TGTGCCAGCAGCTCGCTTGCTGGACTAGGGGCTGAGACCCAGTACTTC
>TRBJ2-5|TRBD2|-|TRBV18
CASSKREKETQYF
TGTGCCAGCTCAAAGCGGGAAAAAGAGACCCAGTACTTC
>TRBJ2-3|TRBD2|-|TRBV11-1
CASSLSGRVYTDTQYF
TGTGCCAGCAGCTTGAGCGGGAGGGTCTACACAGATACGCAGTATTTT
>TRBJ2-1|TRBD2|-|TRBV20-1
CSASAGGGTYNEQFF
TGCAGTGCGAGTGCGGGAGGTGGAACCTACAATGAGCAGTTCTTC
>TRBJ2-7|TRBD2|once|TRBV15
CATRIAGDSYEQYF
TGTGCCACCAGAATAGCGGGAGACTCCTACGAGCAGTACTTC
>TRBJ2-7|TRBD1|-|TRBV19
CASSPDRAYEQYF
TGTGCCAGTAGTCCGGACAGGGCTTACGAGCAGTACTTC
>TRBJ2-7|TRBD2|-|TRBV7-9
CASSPGVGGRNEQYF
TGTGCCAGCAGCCCGGGGGTCGGGGGGAGGAACGAGCAGTACTTC
>TRBJ2-7|-|-|TRBV7-2
CASSLTTSHEQYF
TGTGCCAGCAGCTTAACGACTAGTCACGAGCAGTACTTC
>TRBJ2-1|TRBD2|-|TRBV5-1
CASSSGRGEEEQFF
TGCGCCAGCAGCTCGGGACGGGGGGAAGAGGAGCAGTTCTTC
>TRBJ2-7|-|-|TRBV5-1
CASSSSYSYEQYF
TGCGCCAGCAGCTCCAGTTATTCCTACGAGCAGTACTTC
>TRBJ2-3|TRBD1|-|TRBV3-1/TRBV3-2
CASSPRVGGDTQYF
TGTGCCAGCAGCCCCCGGGTAGGGGGCGATACGCAGTATTTT
>TRBJ2-5|-|-|TRBV11-2
CASSLGLKETQYF
TGTGCCAGCAGCTTAGGGCTGAAAGAGACCCAGTACTTC
>TRBJ1-5|-|-|TRBV11-2
CASSLGGRTFNDPQHF
TGTGCCAGCAGCTTAGGGGGCAGGACATTCAATGATCCCCAGCATTTT
>TRBJ1-4|TRBD1|-|TRBV19
CASKNRGGQTTNEKLFF
TGTGCCAGTAAGAACCGGGGGGGACAGACAACTAATGAAAAACTGTTTTTT
>TRBJ2-3|TRBD1|-|TRBV5-4
CASSTRTGSTDTQYF
TGTGCCAGCAGCACCCGGACAGGGAGCACAGATACGCAGTATTTT
>TRBJ1-4|TRBD1|-|TRBV5-6
CASSLTGQGNEKLFF
TGTGCCAGCAGCTTGACGGGACAGGGGAATGAAAAACTGTTTTTT
>TRBJ2-7|TRBD1|-|TRBV19
CASSPTGVPYEQYF
TGTGCCAGTAGCCCTACAGGGGTCCCCTACGAGCAGTACTTC
>TRBJ1-6|-|-|TRBV18
CASSPKGQGGSPLHF
TGTGCCAGCTCACCAAAGGGGCAGGGCGGCTCACCCCTCCACTTT
>TRBJ1-2|TRBD1|-|TRBV5-1
CASSSDRGHGYTF
TGCGCCAGCAGCTCAGACAGGGGTCATGGCTACACCTTC
>TRBJ1-1|-|few|TRBV30
CAWRDMNTEAFF
TGTGCCTGGAGGGACATGAACACTGAAGCTTTCTTT
>TRBJ1-1|-|-|TRBV19
CASWRGGSTEAFF
TGTGCCAGTTGGAGGGGCGGGAGCACTGAAGCTTTCTTT
>TRBJ2-3|-|once|TRBV7-3
CASSLTPLAPQYF
TGTGCCAGCAGCTTAACCCCCCTGGCCCCGCAGTATTTT
>TRBJ1-2|TRBD1|-|TRBV9
CASTAGTGALYGYTF
TGTGCCAGTACCGCCGGGACAGGGGCTCTCTATGGCTACACCTTC
>TRBJ1-2|TRBD1|-|TRBV7-9
CASSLMPGGSGYTF
TGTGCCAGCAGCTTAATGCCAGGGGGGAGCGGCTACACCTTC
>TRBJ2-7|-|-|TRBV19
CASSMGQAYEQYF
TGTGCCAGTAGTATGGGGCAGGCCTACGAGCAGTACTTC
>TRBJ2-5|TRBD2|-|TRBV7-2
CASSEPGGGRETQYF
TGTGCCAGCAGCGAACCCGGGGGGGGCCGAGAGACCCAGTACTTC
>TRBJ2-3|-|-|TRBV5-1
CASSEGLQTSTDTQYF
TGCGCCAGCAGCGAAGGACTCCAAACTAGCACAGATACGCAGTATTTT
>TRBJ1-2|TRBD1|-|TRBV29-1
CSVEEVRGLFGYTF
TGCAGCGTTGAAGAGGTCAGGGGGCTTTTTGGCTACACCTTC
>TRBJ1-4|TRBD1|few|TRBV30
CAWGRTGTNEKLFF
TGTGCCTGGGGTCGGACAGGGACTAATGAAAAACTGTTTTTT
>TRBJ1-1|-|-|TRBV29-1
CSAEPGVRTEAFF
TGCAGCGCGGAGCCAGGGGTGAGGACTGAAGCTTTCTTT
>TRBJ2-2|-|-|TRBV5-1
CASSLAAVTGELFF
TGCGCCAGCAGCTTGGCTGCAGTCACCGGGGAGCTGTTTTTT
>TRBJ1-3|-|few|TRBV19
CASTHNTGNTIYF
TGTGCCAGTACACATAATACCGGAAACACCATATATTTT
>TRBJ1-1|TRBD1|-|TRBV4-1
CASSRGQEYTEAFF
TGCGCCAGCAGCCGCGGACAGGAGTACACTGAAGCTTTCTTT
>TRBJ2-7|-|many|TRBV30
CALSQGGDEQYF
TGTGCCTTATCACAGGGGGGGGACGAGCAGTACTTC
>TRBJ1-1|TRBD1|-|TRBV5-1
CASSSGTGRDTEAFF
TGCGCCAGCAGCTCAGGGACAGGGAGGGACACTGAAGCTTTCTTT
>TRBJ2-1|-|-|TRBV5-1
CASSLEGLTSYNEQFF
TGCGCCAGCAGCTTGGAAGGACTGACCTCCTACAATGAGCAGTTCTTC
>TRBJ2-1|TRBD2|-|TRBV29-1
CSVAISWGFSGRARNEQFF
TGCAGCGTTGCAATCAGTTGGGGGTTTAGCGGGAGGGCCAGAAATGAGCAGTTCTTC
>TRBJ2-6|TRBD1|-|TRBV27
CASSLLGTGSGANVLTF
TGTGCCAGCAGTTTACTCGGGACAGGGAGTGGGGCCAACGTCCTGACTTTC
>TRBJ2-2|TRBD1|-|TRBV11-2
CASSRTGTGELFF
TGTGCCAGCAGCCGGACAGGGACAGGGGAGCTGTTTTTT
>TRBJ2-5|-|-|TRBV6-5
CASSYSQGGETQYF
TGTGCCAGCAGTTACTCCCAGGGGGGAGAGACCCAGTACTTC
>TRBJ2-7|TRBD2|-|TRBV27
CASRLGGRGPLSYEQYF
TGTGCCAGCCGTCTTGGCGGGAGGGGCCCCCTTTCCTACGAGCAGTACTTC
>TRBJ1-6|-|-|TRBV18
CASSQATGSYNSPLHF
TGTGCCAGCTCACAAGCGACAGGCTCCTATAATTCACCCCTCCACTTT
>TRBJ1-3|-|once|TRBV6-1
CASSEQVGQSSGNTIYF
TGTGCCAGCAGTGAACAAGTAGGACAGAGCTCTGGAAACACCATATATTTT
>TRBJ2-5|TRBD2|-|TRBV7-7
CASSPGLAGGETQYF
TGTGCCAGCAGCCCTGGACTAGCGGGAGGAGAGACCCAGTACTTC
>TRBJ2-3|TRBD2|-|TRBV30
CAWRDGAGSDTQYF
TGTGCCTGGAGGGACGGAGCGGGGTCAGATACGCAGTATTTT
>TRBJ1-4|-|-|TRBV30
CAWTRTANDKLFF
TGTGCCTGGACCAGGACAGCTAATGACAAACTGTTTTTT
>TRBJ2-1|TRBD1|-|TRBV5-5
CASSLGGQGNNEQFF
TGTGCCAGCAGCTTGGGGGGACAGGGGAATAATGAGCAGTTCTTC
>TRBJ2-7|-|-|TRBV5-4
CASSLDGVYEQYF
TGTGCCAGCAGCCTAGACGGGGTCTACGAGCAGTACTTC
>TRBJ2-7|-|-|TRBV29-1
CSVEISSYEQYF
TGCAGCGTTGAAATCAGCTCCTACGAGCAGTACTTC
>TRBJ2-7|-|-|TRBV5-8
CASSLRASYEQYF
TGTGCCAGCAGCTTACGAGCCTCCTACGAGCAGTACTTC
>TRBJ1-6|TRBD1|-|TRBV11-2
CASSYQDRVGSPLHF
TGTGCCAGCAGCTACCAAGACAGGGTGGGATCACCCCTCCACTTT
>TRBJ2-7|TRBD1|few|TRBV10-1
CASSAGTGAPYEQYF
TGCGCCAGCAGTGCAGGGACAGGGGCACCCTACGAGCAGTACTTC